The 15 T cell receptor beta chains listed next were all sequenced from one sample in a study of control samples from healthy donors and cancer patients. Here immunoSEQ multiplex PCR was the method, and the copy in TCRdb shows in-frame clones only, minus some. The data hold nearly 55,000 clones, with approximately 95% observed a single time. Input material: blood. The receptor set was obtained from a woman in her 30s in good health.

The chain joins TRBV7-3 to TRBJ2-3; 14 bases fit TRBD2. CDR1 and CDR2 (germline): SGHTA, FQGTGA. CDR3 length: 16 amino acids. V lost 5 bases, J lost 4 bases, and 5 bases stayed unmatched. For the CDR3, the DNA is TGTGCCAGCAGCCCACAGACTAGCGGGAGGGCAGATACGCAGTATTTT. Translation gives CASSPQTSGRADTQYF.

The rearrangement joins TRBV5-6 to TRBJ2-7; the match to TRBD2 covers 10 bases. The junction had 6 bases not matched to a gene; V was cut back by 0 bases and J by 6 bases. In germline, CDR1 is SGHDT, CDR2 YYEEEE. CDR3 size: 15 residues. In DNA, the CDR3 is TGTGCCAGCAGCTTGGCCAGCGGGAGGGTCGGCGAGCAGTACTTC. Protein: CASSLASGRVGEQYF.

CDR3: CASSLEGDGYTF. As DNA, the CDR3 is TGTGCCAGCAGCTTAGAGGGGGATGGCTACACCTTC. The chain employs TRBV7-6 and TRBJ1-2, with a possible D match to TRBD1 (6 bases). CDR3 length equals 12 residues. The V and J ends lost 1 base and 6 bases respectively, with 6 bases between them. Germline V lookup: CDR1 SGHVS, CDR2 FNYEAQ.

This clone was counted a single time. The V gene is TRBV10-1, the J gene TRBJ2-7; 13 nucleotides agree with TRBD2. Germline lookup yields CDR1 WNHNN and CDR2 SYGVQD (reference sequence). V was clipped by 5 bases and J by 8 bases; unmatched bases: 18. The CDR3 runs 18 residues. Here the CDR3 reads CASSWFRTSGRDPTQQYF. In DNA, the CDR3 is TGCGCCAGCAGTTGGTTCCGGACTAGCGGGAGAGATCCTACCCAGCAGTACTTC.

J is TRBJ2-3 and V is TRBV10-3, with 7 bases that match TRBD1. Germline V gene sequence: CDR1 ENHRY, CDR2 SYGVKD. V was clipped by 3 bases and J by 0 bases; unmatched bases: 6. This CDR3 is 16 amino acids long. The CDR3 is CAISDPGQPSTDTQYF. The CDR3 nucleotides are TGTGCCATCAGTGACCCGGGACAGCCTAGCACAGATACGCAGTATTTT.

In regard to this clone: One end of the junction varies from germline; a read error may be responsible. CDR3 in DNA: TGTGCCAGCAGCCTAGCCGGGACAGGGCGGAATGAGCAGTTCTTC. Protein product: CASSLAGTGRNEQFF. The rearrangement links TRBV7-9 to TRBJ2-1; 9 bases match TRBD1. This CDR3 has 15 residues. The germline CDR1 and CDR2 sequences are SEHNR and FQNEAQ (reference sequence). Full variable domain (remainder filled in from reference TRBV7-9 and TRBJ2-1): DTGVSQNPRHKITKRGQNVTFRCDPISEHNRLYWYRQTLGQGPEFLTYFQNEAQLEKSRLLSDRFSAERPKGSFSTLEIQRTEQGDSAMYLCASSLAGTGRNEQFFGPGTRLTVL.

The V and J genes are TRBV11-2 and TRBJ2-7; D is perhaps TRBD2 (6 bases). The length of the CDR3 is 13 residues. Trimming shortened V by 8 bases and J by 4 bases, and 15 bases separated the two germline ends. Per the germline V gene, CDR1 is SGHAT and CDR2 is FQNNGV. The CDR3 spells CASLGGEIYEQYF. CDR3 bases: TGTGCCAGCCTCGGAGGGGAGATATACGAGCAGTACTTC.

Written as DNA, the CDR3 is TGTGCCAGCAGTTTACTCGAAACCACCGAGCAGTACTTC. Protein sequence: CASSLLETTEQYF. The chain combines TRBV6-5 with TRBJ2-7; D uncertain. This CDR3 region has 13 residues. Germline lookup yields CDR1 MNHEY and CDR2 SVGAGI. Trimming took off 4 bases at V and 6 bases at J, with 13 bases between the two ends.

The V and J genes are TRBV28 and TRBJ1-2, with TRBD1 as a possible D gene (5 bases). This CDR3 is 13 amino acids long. From germline, CDR1 is MDHEN and CDR2 SYDVKM. V was cut by 6 bases and J by 4 bases, with 12 bases left in between. The CDR3 region is CASRPAGIYGYTF. The CDR3 region has the DNA TGTGCCAGCAGACCTGCAGGGATCTATGGCTACACCTTC.

The V and J genes are TRBV6-5 and TRBJ1-1; no clear D gene. The CDR3 extends over 14 amino acids. V lost 4 bases and J 4 bases, leaving 13 bases between the germline ends. CDR1 and CDR2 (germline): MNHEY, SVGAGI. In nucleotides, the CDR3 is TGTGCCAGCAGTTGGCGGACTGCGAGCACTGAAGCTTTCTTT. It is translated as CASSWRTASTEAFF.

The chain joins TRBV5-4 to TRBJ2-1; D might be TRBD2 (7 bases). CDR1 SGHNT and CDR2 YYREEE come from the germline V gene (reference sequence). V dropped 5 bases and J dropped 6 bases, with 21 bases sitting between them. The CDR3 runs to 16 residues. CDR3 nucleotide sequence: TGTGCCAGCAGATCGGAGGGGGGGCTCACCCCCAATGAGCAGTTCTTC. Translation gives CASRSEGGLTPNEQFF.

The rearrangement joins TRBV6-5 to TRBJ2-1; 12 bases are a match to TRBD2. There are 13 residues in the CDR3. V shed 10 bases, J shed 8 bases, and the junction held 6 bases outside the gene matches. The germline CDR1 and CDR2 sequences are MNHEY and SVGAGI. The CDR3 region is CAILAGGTDEQFF. CDR3 bases: TGTGCCATACTAGCGGGAGGTACGGATGAGCAGTTCTTC.

The rearrangement uses TRBV27 and TRBJ2-7; D unresolved. The CDR3 runs to 14 residues. V shed 7 bases and J shed 1 base, with 14 bases lying between them. Germline V lookup: CDR1 MNHEY, CDR2 SMNVEV (reference sequence). DNA of the CDR3: TGTGCCAGCAAGGGAACCTGGGGTTCCTACGAGCAGTACTTC. Residues: CASKGTWGSYEQYF.

This rearrangement joins TRBV3-1 (or the pseudogene TRBV3-2) to TRBJ2-2, with TRBD1 matching 10 bases. Germline trimming cut 2 bases from V and 7 bases from J; bases unmatched to any gene: 10. Germline-derived CDR1 and CDR2 are LGHDT and YNNKEL (reference sequence). CDR3 length: 17 amino acids. As DNA, the CDR3 is TGTGCCAGCAGCCAACCTCCGGGACAGGGGACTCTCGGGGAGCTGTTTTTT. It translates to CASSQPPGQGTLGELFF.

CDR3 bases: TGTGCCAGCAGCTTACAGGGGGGCAGGGTAAGTGTGGGTCAGCCCCAGCATTTT. Residues: CASSLQGGRVSVGQPQHF. V and J are TRBV7-2 and TRBJ1-5; 7 positions match TRBD1. The CDR3 has 18 residues. Germline CDR1 SGHTA, CDR2 FQGNSA. The ends lost 2 bases at V and 6 bases at J; junction bases unmatched: 16.